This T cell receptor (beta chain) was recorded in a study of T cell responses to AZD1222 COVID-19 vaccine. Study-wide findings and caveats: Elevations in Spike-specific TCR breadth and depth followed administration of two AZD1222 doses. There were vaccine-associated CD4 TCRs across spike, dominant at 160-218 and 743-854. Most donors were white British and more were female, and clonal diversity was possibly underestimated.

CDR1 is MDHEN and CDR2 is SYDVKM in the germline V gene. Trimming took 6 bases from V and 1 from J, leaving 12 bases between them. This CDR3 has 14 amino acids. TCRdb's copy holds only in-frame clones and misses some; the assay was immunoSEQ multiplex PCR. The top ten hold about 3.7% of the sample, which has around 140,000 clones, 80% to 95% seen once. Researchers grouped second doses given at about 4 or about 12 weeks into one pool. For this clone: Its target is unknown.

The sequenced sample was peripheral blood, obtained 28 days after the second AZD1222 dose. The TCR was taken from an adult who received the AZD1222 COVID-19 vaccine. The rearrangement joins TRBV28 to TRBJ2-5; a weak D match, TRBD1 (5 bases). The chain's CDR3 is CASRGPPGQETQYF. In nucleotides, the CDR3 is TGTGCCAGCAGGGGGCCCCCGGGCCAAGAGACCCAGTACTTC.